Given below is one TCR beta chain in context. Germline V gene sequence: CDR1 SGHRS, CDR2 YFSETQ. CDR3 size: 14 residues. Following a re-call of the 5' RACE reads, TCRdb has one entry per CDR3 protein and lacks DNA. The repertoire shows more than 250,000 distinct CDR3 sequences; the top ten hold approximately 0.42%. This sample stems from a study of T cells expressing NK-cell markers. Material for sequencing was blood T cells: a sorted CD56 or NKG2C T cell subset, CD4+ or CD8+ T cells, or bulk PBMC T cells (not recorded which). The sequence came from a man between 18 and 29 years old in good health. V is TRBV5-1 and J is TRBJ2-7; absent DNA, TCRdb's TRBD1 call cannot be checked. The CDR3 is CASTAGQENYEQYF.